A selection of T cell receptor beta chains follows, all from one sample in a study of blood T cells in healthy people across ages. TCRdb processed the 5' RACE reads anew with MiXCR; each CDR3 protein has one entry. Of 600,000 or so distinct CDR3 sequences listed, 21% are singletons. The specimen was blood. The receptor source for this set is a man between 65 and 85 years old in good health. The CDR3 runs from the conserved cysteine through the conserved F or W. The D gene is left open where the match is weak. Only some rows state a clone size, as once, few, many or a class for expanded clones.

v_call	clone_size	j_call	d_call	cdr3_aa	cdr3_nt
TRBV18	NA	TRBJ2-7	TRBD2	CASSQGLAGAASYEQYF	TGTGCCAGCTCACAGGGACTAGCGGGAGCCGCCTCCTACGAGCAGTACTTC
TRBV12-3/TRBV12-4	few	TRBJ1-1	NA	CASRLEGWGVEAFF	TGTGCCAGCAGGCTTGAGGGTTGGGGGGTTGAAGCTTTCTTT
TRBV10-2	NA	TRBJ2-7	TRBD2	CASSGGLAGVDEQYF	TGCGCCAGCAGTGGCGGACTAGCGGGAGTCGACGAGCAGTACTTC
TRBV20-1	few	TRBJ2-7	NA	CSALQAYEQYF	TGCAGTGCCCTGCAGGCCTACGAGCAGTACTTC
TRBV4-3	NA	TRBJ1-2	NA	CASSQEIQLGYTF	TGCGCCAGCAGCCAAGAAATACAGTTAGGCTACACCTTC
TRBV2	NA	TRBJ2-3	NA	CASSDPSPTDTQYF	TGTGCCAGCAGTGATCCCAGCCCCACAGATACGCAGTATTTT
TRBV20-1	few	TRBJ2-5	NA	CSAPDLDGETQYF	TGCAGTGCTCCTGACCTAGATGGGGAGACCCAGTACTTC
TRBV28	NA	TRBJ2-7	TRBD1	CASSRGDRVYEQYF	TGTGCCAGCAGCCGGGGGGACAGGGTATACGAGCAGTACTTC
TRBV27	NA	TRBJ2-7	TRBD1	CASSTPGQSNPYEQYF	TGTGCCAGCAGTACTCCGGGACAGTCAAATCCCTACGAGCAGTACTTC
TRBV6-1	NA	TRBJ2-5	NA	CASMGLGGLPEEETQYF	TGTGCCAGCATGGGCCTGGGGGGATTGCCCGAAGAGGAGACCCAGTACTTC
TRBV5-1	NA	TRBJ2-1	NA	CASNPGTIFSYNEQFF	TGCGCCAGCAACCCCGGGACAATATTTTCCTACAATGAGCAGTTCTTC
TRBV5-1	few	TRBJ2-7	NA	CASSLFTLGSYEQYF	TGCGCCAGCAGTCTTTTCACTCTGGGGTCCTACGAGCAGTACTTC
TRBV2	many	TRBJ2-5	TRBD2	CASRPLAGVETQYF	TGTGCCAGCAGACCCCTAGCGGGGGTGGAGACCCAGTACTTC
TRBV9	few	TRBJ2-1	NA	CASSVDTRGDEQFF	TGTGCCAGCAGCGTAGATACCCGAGGTGATGAGCAGTTCTTC
TRBV15	few	TRBJ1-4	TRBD1	CAIAGGAYEKLFF	TGTGCCATAGCAGGGGGGGCGTATGAAAAACTGTTTTTT
TRBV12-3/TRBV12-4	NA	TRBJ2-2	NA	CASIDDGYAGELFF	TGTGCCAGCATCGACGACGGGTATGCCGGGGAGCTGTTTTTT
TRBV7-2	NA	TRBJ2-2	TRBD1	CASSLTGALATGELFF	TGTGCCAGCAGCTTGACAGGGGCGTTGGCCACCGGGGAGCTGTTTTTT
TRBV4-1	few	TRBJ2-7	TRBD1	CASSQGQSFAEQYF	TGCGCCAGCAGCCAGGGACAGTCCTTCGCCGAGCAGTACTTC
TRBV4-1	few	TRBJ2-4	NA	CASSQLTGSKNIQYF	TGCGCCAGCAGCCAACTAACAGGGAGCAAAAACATTCAGTACTTC
TRBV29-1	few	TRBJ2-1	TRBD2	CSVEVVLAGGAEQFF	TGCAGCGTTGAAGTGGTACTAGCGGGAGGTGCTGAGCAGTTCTTC
TRBV5-1	few	TRBJ1-4	NA	CASSLETGPGKLFF	TGCGCCAGCAGCTTGGAAACAGGGCCCGGGAAACTGTTTTTT
TRBV9	many	TRBJ2-2	TRBD2	CASSVGLAGELFF	TGTGCCAGCAGCGTGGGACTAGCGGGAGAGCTGTTTTTT
TRBV25-1	NA	TRBJ1-4	NA	CASRGTRNEKLFF	TGTGCCAGCAGAGGGACACGCAATGAAAAACTGTTTTTT
TRBV30	NA	TRBJ1-4	TRBD1	CAWSPGQGNEKLFF	TGTGCCTGGAGCCCGGGACAGGGGAATGAAAAACTGTTTTTT
TRBV20-1	few	TRBJ2-1	TRBD2	CSAGGLAGTTGEQFF	TGCAGTGCTGGAGGACTAGCGGGAACGACAGGTGAGCAGTTCTTC
TRBV4-1	few	TRBJ2-1	TRBD1	CASSQDEVGGFNEQFF	TGCGCCAGCAGCCAAGATGAGGTAGGGGGCTTCAATGAGCAGTTCTTC
TRBV9	NA	TRBJ2-2	NA	CASSVDRPGPNTGELFF	TGTGCCAGCAGCGTCGACCGGCCAGGGCCCAACACCGGGGAGCTGTTTTTT
TRBV5-1	NA	TRBJ1-2	NA	CASSFSGALYGYTF	TGCGCCAGCAGCTTTTCGGGCGCGCTTTATGGCTACACCTTC
TRBV7-9	NA	TRBJ2-3	NA	CASSLGHSTDTQYF	TGTGCCAGCAGCCTCGGACATTCCACAGATACGCAGTATTTT
TRBV25-1	once	TRBJ2-5	NA	CASSERHKGTETQYF	TGTGCCAGCAGTGAACGCCACAAGGGCACGGAGACCCAGTACTTC
TRBV7-9	many	TRBJ1-2	NA	CASSSDTTRGYTF	TGTGCCAGCAGCTCAGACACCACCCGGGGCTACACCTTC
TRBV4-3	few	TRBJ2-1	TRBD2	CASSQKAGDGNEQFF	TGCGCCAGCAGCCAAAAAGCGGGAGATGGCAATGAGCAGTTCTTC
TRBV6-5	few	TRBJ2-7	NA	CASSYEAGVGYEQYF	TGTGCCAGCAGTTACGAGGCAGGGGTTGGCTACGAGCAGTACTTC
TRBV20-1	NA	TRBJ1-5	TRBD1	CSAGRTGGSQPQHF	TGCAGTGCGGGGCGGACAGGGGGCAGTCAGCCCCAGCATTTT
TRBV7-6	few	TRBJ1-6	NA	CASSRGGSSYNSPLHF	TGTGCCAGCAGCCGAGGAGGGAGCTCCTATAATTCACCCCTCCACTTT
TRBV5-1	NA	TRBJ2-7	TRBD1	CASSPGTDLYEQYF	TGCGCCAGCAGTCCCGGGACAGACCTCTACGAGCAGTACTTC
TRBV7-2	NA	TRBJ2-3	NA	CASSNHFAGPTDTQYF	TGTGCCAGCAGCAATCACTTTGCGGGGCCCACAGATACGCAGTATTTT
TRBV9	few	TRBJ2-5	NA	CASGPGDSETQYF	TGTGCCAGCGGTCCGGGAGATTCGGAGACCCAGTACTTC
TRBV4-1	NA	TRBJ2-7	NA	CASSQDPQGRSYEQYF	TGCGCCAGCAGCCAAGATCCCCAGGGCCGCTCCTACGAGCAGTACTTC
TRBV20-1	NA	TRBJ2-7	NA	CSATDRPSYGQYF	TGCAGTGCTACAGACAGGCCCTCCTACGGGCAGTACTTC
TRBV27	few	TRBJ1-1	TRBD1	CASSLSSGGLTEAFF	TGTGCCAGCAGTTTATCCTCAGGGGGTCTCACTGAAGCTTTCTTT
TRBV10-3	many	TRBJ2-5	NA	CAIRGSQETQYF	TGTGCCATCAGAGGGTCCCAAGAGACCCAGTACTTC
TRBV20-1	few	TRBJ2-3	TRBD2	CSARVLAVIGGDTQYF	TGCAGTGCTAGAGTTCTAGCGGTCATCGGCGGAGATACGCAGTATTTT
TRBV12-3/TRBV12-4	few	TRBJ2-7	NA	CASSLSAPSYEQYF	TGTGCCAGCAGTTTATCGGCACCGTCCTACGAGCAGTACTTC
TRBV12-3/TRBV12-4	few	TRBJ1-4	NA	CASSLSGSANEKLFF	TGTGCCAGCAGTTTGTCAGGGAGCGCTAATGAAAAACTGTTTTTT
TRBV20-1	NA	TRBJ2-5	NA	CSALDEGLAAPQYF	TGCAGTGCTCTGGACGAAGGATTAGCGGCTCCCCAGTACTTC
TRBV2	once	TRBJ1-2	NA	CASSGGTSTNYGYTF	TGTGCCAGCAGTGGGGGGACATCAACTAACTATGGCTACACCTTC
TRBV5-1	NA	TRBJ2-6	TRBD2	CASSLALGRAGANVLTF	TGCGCCAGCAGCTTGGCCTTGGGGAGGGCTGGGGCCAACGTCCTGACTTTC
TRBV20-1	few	TRBJ2-3	NA	CSASLSGRSPYTQYF	TGCAGTGCTAGTTTGTCGGGAAGGAGTCCGTATACGCAGTATTTT
TRBV7-8	NA	TRBJ2-3	TRBD2	CASSLVWRETDTQYF	TGTGCCAGCAGCTTAGTTTGGCGGGAGACAGATACGCAGTATTTT
TRBV27	NA	TRBJ2-3	TRBD1	CASSLLQGTDTQYF	TGTGCCAGCAGTTTACTACAGGGGACAGATACGCAGTATTTT
TRBV4-1	NA	TRBJ1-2	NA	CASSQFRHTSYGYTF	TGCGCCAGCAGCCAATTCAGGCATACTAGCTATGGCTACACCTTC
TRBV5-1	NA	TRBJ2-7	NA	CASSQDSNSYEQYF	TGCGCCAGCAGCCAAGACAGCAACTCCTACGAGCAGTACTTC
TRBV6-5	NA	TRBJ2-3	NA	CASRRSGGQDTQYF	TGTGCCAGCAGACGCTCTGGGGGCCAGGATACGCAGTATTTT
TRBV3-1	few	TRBJ1-1	TRBD1	CASIGTGVNTEAFF	TGTGCCAGCATCGGGACAGGTGTGAACACTGAAGCTTTCTTT
TRBV14	few	TRBJ2-5	NA	CASSQHMGQETQYF	TGTGCCAGCAGCCAACATATGGGCCAAGAGACCCAGTACTTC
TRBV12-3/TRBV12-4	NA	TRBJ1-5	NA	CASKLTSLGSNQPQHF	TGTGCCAGCAAGCTGACCTCCCTGGGGAGCAATCAGCCCCAGCATTTT
TRBV18	NA	TRBJ2-1	NA	CASSPLAAPYNEQFF	TGTGCCAGCTCACCACTTGCGGCCCCCTACAATGAGCAGTTCTTC